This is a list of T cell receptor beta chains from one sample in a study of Ad26.COV2.S vaccination and SARS-CoV-2 variants. Method: immunoSEQ multiplex PCR; TCRdb's copy keeps in-frame clones and lacks some. The data contain some 340,000 clones, more than 70% of them singletons. This specimen was peripheral blood, taken in a trial of Ad26.COV2.S vaccine versus placebo. These receptors were taken from a person between 18 and 65 years old who received the Ad26.COV2.S COVID-19 vaccine or a placebo. CDR3s include the opening cysteine and the closing phenylalanine or tryptophan. D genes are given only for firm matches.

v_gene | d_gene | CDR3aa
TRBV18 | - | CASSQSSTVPGDGYTF
TRBV20-1 | - | CSAHRNEKLFF
TRBV4-3 | - | CASSQGLSYNSPLHF
TRBV5-1 | TRBD1 | CASSRTGQMNTEAFF
TRBV7-9 | TRBD1 | CASSYDRGTYEQYF
TRBV11-2 | - | CASSPLRALGYSPLHF
TRBV7-3 | - | CASSLQAGPHYEQYF
TRBV5-1 | - | CASSSGAYEQYF
TRBV2 | TRBD2 | CASSKRGGRTDTQYF
TRBV4-2 | - | CASSRREGFISNEKLFF
TRBV5-1 | - | CASSLASITGTDTQYF
TRBV6-2/TRBV6-3 | - | CASSYSENTEAFF
TRBV12-5 | TRBD1 | CASGPGQENQPQHF
TRBV7-2 | - | CASSLASSYGYTF
TRBV5-4 | - | CASSNSGGWGEAFF
TRBV4-1 | TRBD1 | CASSPVRGGVLNTEAFF
TRBV7-2 | TRBD1 | CASSSTTGEGNGELFF
TRBV6-5 | TRBD1 | CASSSSGQAKGGYTF
TRBV19 | TRBD1 | CASSIGQGAYGYTF
TRBV6-4 | - | CASAAGVGQPQHF
TRBV6-2/TRBV6-3 | TRBD1 | CASSYRQGWQPQHF
TRBV3-1/TRBV3-2 | - | CASSLQSRGYLETQYF
TRBV6-2/TRBV6-3 | TRBD2 | CASSYEALAGSYEQYF
TRBV7-8 | - | CASSRTAYNEQFF
TRBV4-1 | - | CASSQVINSPLHF
TRBV9 | TRBD1 | CASSVGGQEANYGYTF
TRBV6-5 | TRBD1 | CASRTGDRFTYGYTF
TRBV25-1 | - | CASSESRINSPLHF
TRBV6-2/TRBV6-3 | TRBD2 | CASSPPGLAGVPDTQYF
TRBV10-3 | - | CAISPQGKTYEQYF
TRBV9 | - | CASSVGGYYGYTF
TRBV19 | TRBD1 | CASSIPDRSSLGVYTF
TRBV19 | - | CASSMGSGITYEQYF
TRBV4-3 | TRBD2 | CASSQGGGDNTGELFF
TRBV13 | - | CASSPNVRDEYGYTF
TRBV6-2/TRBV6-3 | TRBD2 | CASSYPTSGGNEQYF
TRBV5-1 | - | CASRPVPIQMNTEAFF
TRBV5-6 | TRBD2 | CASSSEAGAKTQYF
TRBV19 | - | CASSMRTRFTPGNTIYF